This TCR beta chain emerged from a study of blood T cell repertoires in COVID-19 (dated by TCRdb to about 2020). General notes on the study: The collaborator samples originated in the United States, Italy and Spain and spanned the acute and convalescent phases of COVID-19. The material from the prospective study consisted of cDNA or gDNA derived from T cells, B-cell-depleted T cells, or PBMCs. Subjects who had been exposed to COVID-19, were actively infected with it, or had recovered from it provided the deeply sampled blood TCRbeta repertoires that made up the dataset. The repertoires were released in a freely available public database intended as a resource for research on the immune response to SARS-CoV-2. Samples were obtained from the ongoing ImmuneRACE study (first 160 participants) and from over 1,000 subjects provided by 6 global collaborators. Sample metadata almost always included a de-identified subject ID, COVID-19 status, age in years and sex. Where available, HLA class I and class II types were taken from metadata supplied by the sample provider and were not determined by assay-based typing. What the research found in general, with its limitations: How much clinical and demographic metadata was included differed by source and by participant, and the metadata was provided uncurated.

TCRbeta CDR3 regions were amplified from genomic DNA using the immunoSEQ Assay, a bias-controlled multiplex PCR. For the original study's pipeline: The number of nucleated cells in each sample was estimated from the amplification of reference gene primers within the assay. To quantify the absolute abundance of each unique TCRbeta CDR3 rearrangement, sequence reads were collapsed and filtered. For each sample, productive Simpson clonality was calculated as the square root of Simpson's diversity index across productive rearrangements. Held by TCRdb, this immuneACCESS table contains in-frame sequences only and omits some clones. Under half of the omission traces to an unresolved V gene where checked; the cause of the rest is unknown. Clonal size and the V and J genes are those of that table, whereas D and trimming came from the DNA. A total of about 130,000 clones appear in this sample, about four fifths of them only once. Of the sample, more than 10% is held by the ten largest clones.

Whole blood was collected in K2EDTA tubes by collaborating institutions according to the institutions' own protocols. For TCRbeta analysis, collaborator samples were shipped as frozen whole blood, as isolated PBMCs, or as DNA extracted from either sample type. Inclusive of the bounding cysteine and phenylalanine, the CDR3 is 15 residues long. Just the 45-base CDR3 DNA is kept, in frame starting at base 1. V drops 0 bases and J drops 6 bases, leaving 12 bases in between. Based on the germline V gene, the CDR1 and CDR2 sequences are ENHRY and SYGVKD. A remark on this clone: Its target antigen remains unknown. Base qualities are not recorded, but no much larger clone differs from it by a single base.

Material for sequencing was peripheral blood. This sequence uses TRBV10-3 and TRBJ2-1, with the D segment identity uncertain. This clonotype was sampled from a woman aged 55-70 years with acute or convalescent COVID-19. The DNA sequence follows: TGTGCCATCAGTGAGTCGGGCAGTCCCTTCAATGAGCAGTTCTTC. This encodes CAISESGSPFNEQFF.